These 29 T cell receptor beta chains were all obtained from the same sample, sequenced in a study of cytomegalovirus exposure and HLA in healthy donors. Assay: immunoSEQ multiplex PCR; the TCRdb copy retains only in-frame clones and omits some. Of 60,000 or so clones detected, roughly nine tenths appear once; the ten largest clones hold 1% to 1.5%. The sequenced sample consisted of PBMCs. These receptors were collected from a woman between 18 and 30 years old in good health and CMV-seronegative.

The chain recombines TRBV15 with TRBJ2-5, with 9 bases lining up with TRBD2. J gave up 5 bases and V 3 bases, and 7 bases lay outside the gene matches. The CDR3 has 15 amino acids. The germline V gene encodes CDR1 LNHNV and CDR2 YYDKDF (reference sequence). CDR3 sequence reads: CATSRFSGSGETQYF. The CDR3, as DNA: TGTGCCACCAGCAGGTTTAGCGGGAGCGGTGAGACCCAGTACTTC.

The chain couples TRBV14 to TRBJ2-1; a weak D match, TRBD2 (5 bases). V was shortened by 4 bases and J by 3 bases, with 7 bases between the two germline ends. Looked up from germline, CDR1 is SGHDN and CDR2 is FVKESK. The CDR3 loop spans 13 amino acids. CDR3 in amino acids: CASSLDYYNEQFF. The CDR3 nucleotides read TGTGCCAGCAGCCTCGACTACTACAATGAGCAGTTCTTC. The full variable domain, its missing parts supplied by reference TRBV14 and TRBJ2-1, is EAGVTQFPSHSVIEKGQTVTLRCDPISGHDNLYWYRRVMGKEIKFLLHFVKESKQDESGMPNNRFLAERTGGTYSTLKVQPAELEDSGVYFCASSLDYYNEQFFGPGTRLTVL.

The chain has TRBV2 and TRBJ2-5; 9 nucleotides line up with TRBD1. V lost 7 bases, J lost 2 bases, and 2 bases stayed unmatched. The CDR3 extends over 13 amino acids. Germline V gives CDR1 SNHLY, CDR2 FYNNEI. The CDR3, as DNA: TGTGCCAGCAAGGGACAGGGACAAGAGACCCAGTACTTC. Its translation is CASKGQGQETQYF.

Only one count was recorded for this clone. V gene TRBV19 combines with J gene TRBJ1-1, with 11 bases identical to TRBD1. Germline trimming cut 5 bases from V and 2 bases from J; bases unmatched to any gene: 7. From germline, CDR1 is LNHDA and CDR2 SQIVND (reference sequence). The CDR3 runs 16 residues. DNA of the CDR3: TGTGCCAGTAGTCCGGACAGGGGGCTAGGAAACACTGAAGCTTTCTTT. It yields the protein CASSPDRGLGNTEAFF.

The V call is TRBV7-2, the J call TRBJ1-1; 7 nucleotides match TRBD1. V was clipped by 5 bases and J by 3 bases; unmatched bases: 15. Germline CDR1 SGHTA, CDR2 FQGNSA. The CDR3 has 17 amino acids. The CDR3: CASSVPAQGEVDTEAFF. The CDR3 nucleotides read TGTGCCAGCAGCGTACCGGCCCAGGGGGAGGTAGACACTGAAGCTTTCTTT. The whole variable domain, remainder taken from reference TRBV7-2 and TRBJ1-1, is GAGVSQSPSNKVTEKGKDVELRCDPISGHTALYWYRQSLGQGLEFLIYFQGNSAPDKSGLPSDRFSAERTGGSVSTLTIQRTQQEDSAVYLCASSVPAQGEVDTEAFFGQGTRLTVV.

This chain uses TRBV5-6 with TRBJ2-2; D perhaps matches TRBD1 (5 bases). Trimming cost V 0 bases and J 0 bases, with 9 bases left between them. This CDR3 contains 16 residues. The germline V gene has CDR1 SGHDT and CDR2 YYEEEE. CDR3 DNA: TGTGCCAGCAGCTTGGCAGAAGGGGCGAACACCGGGGAGCTGTTTTTT. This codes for CASSLAEGANTGELFF. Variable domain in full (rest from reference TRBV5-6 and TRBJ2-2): DAGVTQSPTHLIKTRGQQVTLRCSPKSGHDTVSWYQQALGQGPQFIFQYYEEEERQRGNFPDRFSGHQFPNYSSELNVNALLLGDSALYLCASSLAEGANTGELFFGEGSRLTVL.

The CDR3 reads CARSLGDRGFF. CDR3 DNA sequence: TGTGCCAGAAGCTTGGGGGACAGGGGATTTTTT. This chain connects TRBV5-3 to TRBJ1-4; 10 bases line up with TRBD1. TRBV5-3 is flagged as an ORF with uncertain function. This CDR3 is built from 11 residues. The junction had 1 base not matched to a gene; V was cut back by 0 bases and J by 17 bases.

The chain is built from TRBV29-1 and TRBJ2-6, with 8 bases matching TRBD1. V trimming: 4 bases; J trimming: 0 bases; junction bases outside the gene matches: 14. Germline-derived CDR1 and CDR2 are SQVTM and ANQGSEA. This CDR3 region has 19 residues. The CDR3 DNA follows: TGCAGCGTTGTCCTCGGACAGGGAGTTCGTTCCTCTGGGGCCAACGTCCTGACTTTC. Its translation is CSVVLGQGVRSSGANVLTF.

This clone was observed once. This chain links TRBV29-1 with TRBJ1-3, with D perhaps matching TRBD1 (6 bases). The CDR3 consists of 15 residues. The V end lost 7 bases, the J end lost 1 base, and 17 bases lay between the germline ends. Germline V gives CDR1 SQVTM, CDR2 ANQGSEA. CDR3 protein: CSAEQGYASGNTIYF. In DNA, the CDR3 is TGCAGCGCCGAACAGGGCTACGCATCTGGAAACACCATATATTTT. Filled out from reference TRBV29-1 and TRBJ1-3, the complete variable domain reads SAVISQKPSRDICQRGTSLTIQCQVDSQVTMMFWYRQQPGQSLTLIATANQGSEATYESGFVIDKFPISRPNLTFSTLTVSNMSPEDSSIYLCSAEQGYASGNTIYFGEGSWLTVV.

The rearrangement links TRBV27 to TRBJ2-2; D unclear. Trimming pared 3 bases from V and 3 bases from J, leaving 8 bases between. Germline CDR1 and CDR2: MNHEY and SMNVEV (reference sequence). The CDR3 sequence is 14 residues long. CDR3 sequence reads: CASSFIEYTGELFF. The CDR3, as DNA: TGTGCCAGCAGTTTCATCGAGTACACCGGGGAGCTGTTTTTT.

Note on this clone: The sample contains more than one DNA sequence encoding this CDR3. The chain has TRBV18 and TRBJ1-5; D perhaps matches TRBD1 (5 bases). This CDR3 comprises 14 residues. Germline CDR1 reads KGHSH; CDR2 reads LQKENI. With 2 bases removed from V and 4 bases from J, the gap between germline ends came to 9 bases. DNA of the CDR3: TGTGCCAGCTCACCAAGGGAGGGGAATCAGCCCCAGCATTTT. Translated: CASSPREGNQPQHF.

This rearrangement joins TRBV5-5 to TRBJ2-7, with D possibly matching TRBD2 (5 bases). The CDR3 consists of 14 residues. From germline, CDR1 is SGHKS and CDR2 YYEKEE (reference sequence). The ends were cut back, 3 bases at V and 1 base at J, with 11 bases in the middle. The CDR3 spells CASSSRAGSYEQYF. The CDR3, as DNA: TGTGCCAGCAGCTCTCGCGCGGGTTCCTACGAGCAGTACTTC. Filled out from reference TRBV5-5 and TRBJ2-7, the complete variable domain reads DAGVTQSPTHLIKTRGQQVTLRCSPISGHKSVSWYQQVLGQGPQFIFQYYEKEERGRGNFPDRFSARQFPNYSSELNVNALLLGDSALYLCASSSRAGSYEQYFGPGTRLTVT.

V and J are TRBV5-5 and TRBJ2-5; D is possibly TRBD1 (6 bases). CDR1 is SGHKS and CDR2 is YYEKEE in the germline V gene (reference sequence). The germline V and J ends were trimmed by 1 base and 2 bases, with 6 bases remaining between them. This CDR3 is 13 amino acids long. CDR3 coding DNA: TGTGCCAGCAGCTTGCAGGGGCAAGAGACCCAGTACTTC. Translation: CASSLQGQETQYF.

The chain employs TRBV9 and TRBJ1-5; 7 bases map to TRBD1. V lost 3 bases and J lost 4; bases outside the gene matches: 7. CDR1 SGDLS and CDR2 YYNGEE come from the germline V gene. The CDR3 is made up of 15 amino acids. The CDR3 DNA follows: TGTGCCAGCAGCGAGACAGGGTATACGAATCAGCCCCAGCATTTT. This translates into CASSETGYTNQPQHF.

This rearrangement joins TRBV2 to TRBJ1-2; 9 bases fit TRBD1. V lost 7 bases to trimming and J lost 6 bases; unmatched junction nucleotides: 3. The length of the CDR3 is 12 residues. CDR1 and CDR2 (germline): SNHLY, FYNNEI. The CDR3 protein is CASITGGNGYTF. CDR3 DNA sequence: TGTGCCAGCATTACAGGGGGCAATGGCTACACCTTC.

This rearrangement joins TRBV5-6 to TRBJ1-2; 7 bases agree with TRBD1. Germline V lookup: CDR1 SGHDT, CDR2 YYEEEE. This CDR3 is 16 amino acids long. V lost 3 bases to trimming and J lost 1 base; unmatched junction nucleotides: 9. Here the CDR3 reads CASSSTGAAFNYGYTF. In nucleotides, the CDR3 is TGTGCCAGCAGCTCCACAGGGGCTGCCTTTAACTATGGCTACACCTTC.

The CDR3 DNA reads as TGCGCCAGCAGCCAAATCCGTTGGGGACTAGCGGGTCACAATGAGCAGTTCTTC. Translated: CASSQIRWGLAGHNEQFF. This chain uses TRBV4-3 with TRBJ2-1, with TRBD2 identical over 12 bases. Per the germline V gene, CDR1 is LGHNA and CDR2 is YSLEER. With 2 bases clipped from V and 5 bases from J, the junction kept 10 bases outside the gene matches. CDR3 size: 18 residues.

This CDR3 is CASSVEPSEYQETQYF. The CDR3, as DNA: TGTGCCAGCAGCGTAGAGCCTAGCGAATACCAAGAGACCCAGTACTTC. This chain joins TRBV9 and TRBJ2-5; D may be TRBD2 (6 bases). This CDR3 region has 16 residues. V was clipped by 0 bases and J by 0 bases, with 12 bases between them. Germline loops: CDR1 SGDLS, CDR2 YYNGEE.

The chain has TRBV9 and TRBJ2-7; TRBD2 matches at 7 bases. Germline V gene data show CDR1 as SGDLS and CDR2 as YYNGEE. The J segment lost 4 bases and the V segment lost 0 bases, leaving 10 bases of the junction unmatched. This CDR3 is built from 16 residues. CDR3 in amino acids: CASSVAYGSSGYEQYF. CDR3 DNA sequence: TGTGCCAGCAGCGTAGCTTATGGGTCTAGCGGATACGAGCAGTACTTC.

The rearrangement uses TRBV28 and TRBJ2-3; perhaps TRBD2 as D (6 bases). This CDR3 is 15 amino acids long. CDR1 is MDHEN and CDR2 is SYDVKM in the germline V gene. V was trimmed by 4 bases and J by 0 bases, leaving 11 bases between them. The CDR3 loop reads CASSSLATSTDTQYF. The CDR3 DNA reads TGTGCCAGCAGTTCCCTAGCGACCAGCACAGATACGCAGTATTTT.

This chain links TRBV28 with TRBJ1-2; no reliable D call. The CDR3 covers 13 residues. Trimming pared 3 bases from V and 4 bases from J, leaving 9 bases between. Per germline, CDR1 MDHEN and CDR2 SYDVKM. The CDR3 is CASSFVGGYGYTF. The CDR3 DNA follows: TGTGCCAGCAGTTTCGTCGGAGGCTATGGCTACACCTTC.

In DNA, the CDR3 is TGTGCCAGCAGTCCTGATAGCGGGAGGGCCGCCGGGGAGCTGTTTTTT. The encoded protein is CASSPDSGRAAGELFF. The chain recombines TRBV7-3 with TRBJ2-2, with 11 bases lining up with TRBD2. Germline CDR1 SGHTA, CDR2 FQGTGA. This CDR3 has 16 residues. J gave up 6 bases and V 6 bases, and 9 bases lay outside the gene matches.

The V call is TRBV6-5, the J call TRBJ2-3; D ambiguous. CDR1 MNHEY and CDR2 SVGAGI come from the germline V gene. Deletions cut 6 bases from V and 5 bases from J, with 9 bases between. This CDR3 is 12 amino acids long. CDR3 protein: CASSPAGDTQYF. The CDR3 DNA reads TGTGCCAGCAGCCCGGCAGGAGATACGCAGTATTTT.

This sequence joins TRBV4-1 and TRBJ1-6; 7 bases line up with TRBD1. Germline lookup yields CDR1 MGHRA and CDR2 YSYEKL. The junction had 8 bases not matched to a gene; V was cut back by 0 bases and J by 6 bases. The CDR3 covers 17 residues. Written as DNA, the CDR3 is TGCGCCAGCAGCCAAGAAGTCACAGGGGCAGGTAATTCACCCCTCCACTTT. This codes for CASSQEVTGAGNSPLHF.

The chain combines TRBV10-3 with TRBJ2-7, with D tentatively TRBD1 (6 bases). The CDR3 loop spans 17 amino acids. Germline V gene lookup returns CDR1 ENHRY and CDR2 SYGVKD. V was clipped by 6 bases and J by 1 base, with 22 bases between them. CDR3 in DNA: TGTGCCATCAGCCCTTTGAGGGGGTCTAAGAGGTCCTACGAGCAGTACTTC. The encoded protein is CAISPLRGSKRSYEQYF.

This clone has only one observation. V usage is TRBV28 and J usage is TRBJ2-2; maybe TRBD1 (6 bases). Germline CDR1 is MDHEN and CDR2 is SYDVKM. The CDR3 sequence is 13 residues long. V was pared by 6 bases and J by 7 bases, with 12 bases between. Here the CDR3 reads CASRSTGYGELFF. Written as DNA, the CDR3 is TGTGCCAGCAGGAGTACAGGGTACGGGGAGCTGTTTTTT.

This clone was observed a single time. The CDR3 loop is CASSSGRGFGNQPQHF. The DNA of the CDR3 is TGTGCCAGCAGTTCGGGGAGGGGGTTTGGCAATCAGCCCCAGCATTTT. The chain carries TRBV28 and TRBJ1-5; TRBD1 might be the D (6 bases). The CDR3 is 16 amino acids. Germline V gives CDR1 MDHEN, CDR2 SYDVKM. V was pared by 4 bases and J by 2 bases, with 15 bases between.

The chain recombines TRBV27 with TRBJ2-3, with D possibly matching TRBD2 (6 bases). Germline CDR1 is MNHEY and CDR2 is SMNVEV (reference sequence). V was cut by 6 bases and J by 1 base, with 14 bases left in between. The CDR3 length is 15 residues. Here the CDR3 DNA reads TGTGCCAGCAGCCCTGGAGGGGCCGGCACAGATACGCAGTATTTT. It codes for CASSPGGAGTDTQYF.

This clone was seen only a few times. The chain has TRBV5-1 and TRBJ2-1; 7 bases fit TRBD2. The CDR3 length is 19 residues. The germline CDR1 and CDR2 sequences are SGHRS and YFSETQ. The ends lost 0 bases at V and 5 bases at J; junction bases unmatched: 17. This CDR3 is CASSLVVYWGGLADNEQFF. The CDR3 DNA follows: TGCGCCAGCAGCTTGGTGGTCTATTGGGGGGGACTCGCAGACAATGAGCAGTTCTTC.